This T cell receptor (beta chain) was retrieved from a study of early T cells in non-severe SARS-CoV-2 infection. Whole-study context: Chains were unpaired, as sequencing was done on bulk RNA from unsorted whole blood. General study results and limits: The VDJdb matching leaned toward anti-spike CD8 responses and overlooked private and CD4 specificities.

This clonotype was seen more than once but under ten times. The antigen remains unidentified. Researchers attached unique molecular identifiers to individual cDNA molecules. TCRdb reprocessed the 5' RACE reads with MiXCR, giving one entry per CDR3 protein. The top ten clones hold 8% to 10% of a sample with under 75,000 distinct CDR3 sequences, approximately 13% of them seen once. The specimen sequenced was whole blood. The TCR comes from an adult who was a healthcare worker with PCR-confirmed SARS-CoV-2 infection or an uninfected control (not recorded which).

The CDR3 bases are TGTGCCAGCAGCCAAGTGGGGGACGTCTCCTACAATGAGCAGTTCTTC. Translating gives CASSQVGDVSYNEQFF. The chain links TRBV3-1 to TRBJ2-1; perhaps D is TRBD1 or TRBD2 (5 bases each). The CDR3 consists of 16 residues. The germline V gene has CDR1 LGHDT and CDR2 YNNKEL (reference sequence). V lost 1 base, J lost 0 bases, and 10 bases lay in between.